These T cell receptor beta chains were read from a single sample in a study of OX40 agonist ivuxolimab in advanced cancers. The data were produced by immunoSEQ multiplex PCR, yet TCRdb's version contains in-frame clones alone and is incomplete. The table includes 50,000 to 70,000 clones, approximately 83% detected once. The material sequenced was CD4+ or CD8+ T cells sorted from blood, taken in a trial of the OX40 agonist ivuxolimab. The origin of the receptors is an adult with an advanced solid tumor such as melanoma, head and neck, liver or kidney cancer. Both conserved end residues are part of each CDR3. A D gene is named only where the DNA matches it firmly. Only some rows state a clone size, as once, few, many or a class for expanded clones.

-,TRBV7-9,-,TRBJ1-6,TGTGCCAGCAGCGGTGACATCCACTATAATTCACCCCTCCACTTT,CASSGDIHYNSPLHF
-,TRBV7-6,-,TRBJ2-1,TGTGCCAGCAGCCTCCCCGGTTCCTACAATGAGCAGTTCTTC,CASSLPGSYNEQFF
-,TRBV5-8,-,TRBJ1-4,TGTGCCAGCAGCTTTGGGGAGCCGTGGGCGTATGAAAAACTGTTTTTT,CASSFGEPWAYEKLFF
TRBD1,TRBV7-2,-,TRBJ1-5,TGTGCCAGCAGCCCCGGACAGGCAAGCAATCAGCCCCAGCATTTT,CASSPGQASNQPQHF
-,TRBV5-6,-,TRBJ2-7,TGTGCCAGCAGCTTGGGGGACGGCTACTACGAGCAGTACTTC,CASSLGDGYYEQYF
-,TRBV19,once,TRBJ2-7,TGTGCCAGTAGTATCCCGGGCCACTACGAGCAGTACTTC,CASSIPGHYEQYF
-,TRBV7-2,-,TRBJ2-7,TGTGCCAGCAGCCGCGCCGTGGGGGGGCCTAACGAGCAGTACTTC,CASSRAVGGPNEQYF
-,TRBV2,-,TRBJ1-2,TGTGCCAGAGACAATACCCCTTATGGCTACACCTTC,CARDNTPYGYTF
TRBD1,TRBV25-1,-,TRBJ2-2,TGTGCCAGCAGTGAGGGGACAGGCCAAACCGGGGAGCTGTTTTTT,CASSEGTGQTGELFF
-,TRBV10-3,-,TRBJ1-5,TGTGCCACTCAGCCAATGGGTTCCCGACAGCCCCAGCATTTT,CATQPMGSRQPQHF
-,TRBV19,-,TRBJ1-5,TGTGCCACCCAACCCGCCGGGGAGGTTTTCGGCCAGCATTTT,CATQPAGEVFGQHF
-,TRBV7-7,once,TRBJ2-2,TGTGCCAGCAGCTTACAGGGCACCGGGGAGCTGTTTTTT,CASSLQGTGELFF
TRBD2,TRBV27,-,TRBJ2-7,TGTGCCAGCAGTCCTCGGGGGGTTTTCCACGAGCAGTACTTC,CASSPRGVFHEQYF
-,TRBV4-3,few,TRBJ1-1,TGCGCCAGCAGCCAAGAATTAAACCTCCGGGGTCGGAACACTGAAGCTTTCTTT,CASSQELNLRGRNTEAFF
-,TRBV5-1,few,TRBJ1-6,TGCGCCAGCAGCTTGGAATGGTTGAGCTCCTATAATTCACCCCTCCACTTT,CASSLEWLSSYNSPLHF
-,TRBV7-9,-,TRBJ2-1,TGTGCCAGCAGCTGGGCCGGGGGGCGCAATGAGCAGTTCTTC,CASSWAGGRNEQFF
-,TRBV9,-,TRBJ2-5,TGTGCCAGCAGCCTTATCGGGGGCTCAGAGACCCAGTACTTC,CASSLIGGSETQYF
-,TRBV9,-,TRBJ2-5,TGTGCCAGCAGCGAGGTGGTAGGAGAGACCCAGTACTTC,CASSEVVGETQYF
-,TRBV27,-,TRBJ2-2,TGTGCCAGCAGTAACCTCCCCACCGGGGAGCTGTTTTTT,CASSNLPTGELFF
-,TRBV13,-,TRBJ2-1,TGTGCCAGCAGCTTAGCGTTCGGGGGCTATGAGCAGTTCTTC,CASSLAFGGYEQFF
-,TRBV19,-,TRBJ2-3,TGTGCCAGTAGTAGTGGTGCTGGCACAGATACGCAGTATTTT,CASSSGAGTDTQYF
-,TRBV28,once,TRBJ1-1,TGTGCCAGCTCTTGGGGCACCGAAGCTTTCTTT,CASSWGTEAFF
TRBD1,TRBV27,-,TRBJ2-7,TGTGCCAGCAGTCCAAACACCTGGGACAGCTCCTACGAGCAGTACTTC,CASSPNTWDSSYEQYF
-,TRBV6-5,-,TRBJ2-7,TGTGCCAGCAGCGAGGGACGCCTCAACTACGAGCAGTACTTC,CASSEGRLNYEQYF
TRBD1,TRBV2,-,TRBJ2-3,TGTGCCAGCAGTAACTGGACAGGGGGCGCGAAAGATACGCAGTATTTT,CASSNWTGGAKDTQYF
-,TRBV5-8,-,TRBJ2-3,TGTGCCAGCAGCTTGGGACTAGTCGGTGCAGATACGCAGTATTTT,CASSLGLVGADTQYF
-,TRBV6-5,-,TRBJ1-5,TGTGCCAGCAGTGACAGTGACAGCAATCAGCCCCAGCATTTT,CASSDSDSNQPQHF
-,TRBV14,-,TRBJ2-1,TGTGCCAGCAGCCAAGGGGCCAATGAGCAGTTCTTC,CASSQGANEQFF
TRBD1,TRBV7-8,-,TRBJ1-5,TGTGCCAGCAGCACCGACAGGGGTCGGCAGCCCCAGCATTTT,CASSTDRGRQPQHF
-,TRBV28,-,TRBJ1-4,TGTGCCAGCAGTTTTAATTTGAGGGGGAGCGGCGAAAAACTGTTTTTT,CASSFNLRGSGEKLFF
-,TRBV2,-,TRBJ1-5,TGTGCCAGCAGTGAGATGTCGGAAGAGCCCCAGCATTTT,CASSEMSEEPQHF
-,TRBV6-4,medium-sized,TRBJ2-1,TGTGCCAGCAGTGACAGTGGGGGGGCCGAGAATGAGCAGTTCTTC,CASSDSGGAENEQFF
-,TRBV13,once,TRBJ2-4,TGTGCCAGCAGCCCTCGGACTAGTGGGGGGGCGGCCAAAAACATTCAGTACTTC,CASSPRTSGGAAKNIQYF
TRBD1,TRBV6-6,medium-sized,TRBJ1-3,TGTGCCAGCAGTCCTGAAGCAACGACAGGGGAATACACCATATATTTT,CASSPEATTGEYTIYF
TRBD1,TRBV7-9,-,TRBJ2-5,TGTGCCAGCAGCGCGGCTCAGGGGGCATTGGAAGAGACCCAGTACTTC,CASSAAQGALEETQYF
TRBD1,TRBV19,-,TRBJ2-2,TGTGCCAGTAGTATACTAGGGACAGGGTCCGGGGAGCTGTTTTTT,CASSILGTGSGELFF
-,TRBV20-1,-,TRBJ1-2,TGCAGTGCTTCGCGGGGGGGTGGCTACACCTTC,CSASRGGGYTF
-,TRBV19,-,TRBJ1-6,TGTGCCAGTAGTATAATGCGTCAGGGAAATTCACCCCTCCACTTT,CASSIMRQGNSPLHF
-,TRBV5-1,few,TRBJ1-1,TGCGCCAGCAGCTTGGAACCGAACACTGAAGCTTTCTTT,CASSLEPNTEAFF
TRBD1,TRBV28,-,TRBJ1-2,TGTGCCAGCAGTCCCTGGACAGGCGACCTTAACTATGGCTACACCTTC,CASSPWTGDLNYGYTF
-,TRBV7-2,-,TRBJ2-7,TGTGCCAGCAGCTTAGGCTTTAGCTACGAGCAGTACTTC,CASSLGFSYEQYF
-,TRBV19,-,TRBJ2-7,TGTGCCAGTAGTCCGTGGCAGGGCCACGAGCAGTACTTC,CASSPWQGHEQYF